These T cell receptor beta chains were read from a single sample in a study of OX40 agonist ivuxolimab in advanced cancers. TCRdb keeps only in-frame clones here, not all; method: immunoSEQ multiplex PCR. Of tens of thousands of clones listed, about nine tenths were seen once; the top ten hold approximately 25%. This sample comprised CD4+ or CD8+ T cells sorted from blood, obtained in a trial of the OX40 agonist ivuxolimab. The receptor set was obtained from an adult with an advanced solid tumor such as melanoma, head and neck, liver or kidney cancer. The CDR3 runs from the conserved cysteine through the conserved F or W. The order of the fields is V gene, clone size, J gene, D gene, CDR3 DNA, CDR3 protein. The D gene is left open where the match is weak. The size field is filled for only some rows; it gives once, few, many or a size class.

>TRBV21-1|NA|TRBJ2-3|NA
TGTGCCAGCAGCAAAAGAACGGGAGGCCGTGGCACAGATACGCAGTATTTT
CASSKRTGGRGTDTQYF
>TRBV19|few|TRBJ2-3|NA
TGTGCCAGCGGAGGGTTTAGAGATACGCAGTATTTT
CASGGFRDTQYF
>TRBV7-9|NA|TRBJ1-4|TRBD1
TGTGCCAGCAGCGTACAGGGGGCCCCTGAAAAACTGTTTTTT
CASSVQGAPEKLFF
>TRBV6-5|NA|TRBJ1-2|NA
TGTGCCAGCAGGGGGAGCGGGGGGATTGATGGCTACACCTTC
CASRGSGGIDGYTF
>TRBV7-8|NA|TRBJ2-7|NA
TGTGCCAGCAGCTTAGATAGGAGCTCCTACGAGCAGTACTTC
CASSLDRSSYEQYF
>TRBV19|NA|TRBJ2-5|NA
TGTGCCAGTAGTAGTTGGCTAGCGCAAAAAGAGACCCAGTACTTC
CASSSWLAQKETQYF
>TRBV28|NA|TRBJ2-7|NA
TGTGCCAGCAGGAATACAGGGCGGGAGCAGTACTTC
CASRNTGREQYF
>TRBV27|NA|TRBJ2-1|TRBD2
TGTGCCAGCAGTCCCCTGCCAACTAGCGGAAACAATGAGCAGTTCTTC
CASSPLPTSGNNEQFF
>TRBV30|NA|TRBJ2-7|NA
TGTGCCTGGAGGGGAAGCGTCTCCTACGAGCAGTACTTC
CAWRGSVSYEQYF
>TRBV7-2|NA|TRBJ2-1|NA
TGTGCCAGCAGCTTAACAACAATGAGCTCCTACAATGAGCAGTTCTTC
CASSLTTMSSYNEQFF
>TRBV6-5|NA|TRBJ2-7|NA
TGTGCCAGCAGTACAGATTTCTCTGGGTACGAGCAGTACTTC
CASSTDFSGYEQYF
>TRBV6-4|NA|TRBJ2-3|NA
TGTGCCAGCAGTGACCTAGGAATCACAGATACGCAGTATTTT
CASSDLGITDTQYF
>TRBV6-1|medium-sized|TRBJ1-5|NA
TGTGCCAGCCGGGAGGGGCCTAGCAATCAGCCCCAGCATTTT
CASREGPSNQPQHF
>TRBV6-6|once|TRBJ2-1|NA
TGTGCCAGCAGTTACTTTGGGGAGGATGAGCAGTTCTTC
CASSYFGEDEQFF
>TRBV7-2|NA|TRBJ2-3|TRBD2
TGTGCCAGCAGCACGCTAGCGGATTTTAGCACAGATACGCAGTATTTT
CASSTLADFSTDTQYF
>TRBV18|NA|TRBJ2-2|NA
TGTGCCAGCTCTCTAACCGGGGAGCTGTTTTTT
CASSLTGELFF
>TRBV5-6|NA|TRBJ2-1|TRBD2
TGTGCCAGCAGCTCCGGACTAGCGGGGTACGATGAGCAGTTCTTC
CASSSGLAGYDEQFF
>TRBV30|NA|TRBJ1-5|NA
TGTGCCTGGAGTACGAGGGCAGGGCCTAATCAGCCCCAGCATTTT
CAWSTRAGPNQPQHF
>TRBV5-1|NA|TRBJ1-1|NA
TGCGCCAGCAGCTTGGGGGCAGGGTTGAACACTGAAGCTTTCTTT
CASSLGAGLNTEAFF
>TRBV11-2|NA|TRBJ1-6|NA
TGTGCCAGCAGCTGGGGGCTCGAGTTGGTGCCACCACCCCTCCACTTT
CASSWGLELVPPPLHF
>TRBV5-8|NA|TRBJ2-3|NA
TGTGCCAGCAGCTGGGGGACGGATACGCAGTATTTT
CASSWGTDTQYF
>TRBV6-1|NA|TRBJ2-7|NA
TGTGCCAGCAGTGAAGATTTATTGGGACCTACCTGGGACGAGCAGTACTTC
CASSEDLLGPTWDEQYF
>TRBV7-8|once|TRBJ2-5|TRBD2
TGTGCCAGTTTCCTAGGGGAGCGGGAGTACCAAGAGACCCAGTACTTC
CASFLGEREYQETQYF
>TRBV7-8|NA|TRBJ2-7|NA
TGTGCCAGCAGCCTCTTGGGCGCCGGCTACGAGCAGTACTTC
CASSLLGAGYEQYF
>TRBV5-5|NA|TRBJ1-1|NA
TGTGCCAGCAGCTTGACTAGGACCACTGAAGCTTTCTTT
CASSLTRTTEAFF
>TRBV7-2|NA|TRBJ1-3|TRBD1
TGTGCCAGCAGCTACGGGACAGGAGCTGGAAACACCATATATTTT
CASSYGTGAGNTIYF
>TRBV4-1|NA|TRBJ2-7|NA
TGCGCCAGCAGCCAAGCCTCAGGGTTTTCCGGTTACGAGCAGTACTTC
CASSQASGFSGYEQYF
>TRBV11-1|NA|TRBJ2-7|TRBD2
TGTGCCAGCAGCCCACCTTGGATAGCTAGCGGCGATCCCTACGAGCAGTACTTC
CASSPPWIASGDPYEQYF
>TRBV15|once|TRBJ2-3|NA
TGTGCCACCAGCCGGTACCACGGCACAGATACGCAGTATTTT
CATSRYHGTDTQYF
>TRBV5-1|NA|TRBJ2-7|NA
TGCGCCAGCAGCTTGAGGGGTTTCCACGAGCAGTACTTC
CASSLRGFHEQYF
>TRBV27|NA|TRBJ2-1|NA
TGTGCCAGCAGTGGACTAACAGGGGAAGGTTGGAATGAGCAGTTCTTC
CASSGLTGEGWNEQFF
>TRBV19|NA|TRBJ2-7|TRBD1
TGTGCCAGTAGCTTAGGGACAGGGGTGAACGAGCAGTACTTC
CASSLGTGVNEQYF
>TRBV2|NA|TRBJ2-7|NA
TGTGCCAGCACCTCGAATTGGGCCGACTCCTACGAGCAGTACTTC
CASTSNWADSYEQYF
>TRBV6-1|NA|TRBJ2-7|TRBD1
TGTGCCATCGGGACAGGGACCTACGAGCAGTACTTC
CAIGTGTYEQYF
>TRBV2|once|TRBJ2-1|TRBD2
TGTGCCAGCATGGGACTAGCGGAAAACAATGAGCAGTTCTTC
CASMGLAENNEQFF
>TRBV19|NA|TRBJ1-2|NA
TGTGCCAGTAGTTTGGGACCCGAGGACTATGGCTACACCTTC
CASSLGPEDYGYTF
>TRBV13|NA|TRBJ2-1|NA
TGTGCCAGCAGCTTAGAATTCGCGGCCAATGAGCAGTTCTTC
CASSLEFAANEQFF
>TRBV7-9|NA|TRBJ1-1|NA
TGTGCCAGCAGCTCCACACGGGGAAGGGACACTGAAGCTTTCTTT
CASSSTRGRDTEAFF
>TRBV9|NA|TRBJ2-2|TRBD1
TGTGCCAGCAGCGTAACCGGGACAGGGGGCAGGAACACCGGGGAGCTGTTTTTT
CASSVTGTGGRNTGELFF